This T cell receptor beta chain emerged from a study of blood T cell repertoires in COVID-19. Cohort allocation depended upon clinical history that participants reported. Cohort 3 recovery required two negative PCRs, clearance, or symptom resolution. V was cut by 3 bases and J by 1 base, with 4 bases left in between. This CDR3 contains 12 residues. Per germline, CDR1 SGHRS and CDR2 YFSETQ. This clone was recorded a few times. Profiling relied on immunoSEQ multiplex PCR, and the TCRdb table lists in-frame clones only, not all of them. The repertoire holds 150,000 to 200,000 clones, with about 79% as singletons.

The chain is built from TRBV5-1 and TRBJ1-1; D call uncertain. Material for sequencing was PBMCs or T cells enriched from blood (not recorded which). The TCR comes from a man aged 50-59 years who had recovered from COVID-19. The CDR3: CASSSGNTEAFF. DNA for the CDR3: TGCGCCAGCAGCTCAGGGAACACTGAAGCTTTCTTT.